These 18 T cell receptor beta chains were all obtained from the same sample, sequenced in a study of Ad26.COV2.S vaccination and SARS-CoV-2 variants. Treatment of the sample: some 20 received Ad26.COV2.S at low or high dose, single or two shots; about 5 received placebo; per-sample allocation not given. On day 63 after the first injection, vaccine and placebo recipients gave samples. TCRdb's copy holds only in-frame clones and misses some; the assay was immunoSEQ multiplex PCR. The sample has roughly 350,000 clones, about 86% seen once. The sequencing used peripheral blood, collected in a trial of Ad26.COV2.S vaccine versus placebo. These receptors were collected from a person aged 18 to 65 who received the Ad26.COV2.S COVID-19 vaccine or a placebo.

V gene TRBV28 combines with J gene TRBJ1-5; the D gene is possibly TRBD1 (5 bases). CDR1 is MDHEN and CDR2 is SYDVKM in the germline V gene. V lost 5 bases to trimming and J lost 4 bases, with 18 bases between them. The CDR3 extends over 16 amino acids. The CDR3 nucleotides are TGTGCCAGCAGTACCCCGGGGGAGGGGTGGAATCAGCCCCAGCATTTT. Translation gives CASSTPGEGWNQPQHF. Full variable domain (outside the CDR3, taken from reference TRBV28 and TRBJ1-5): DVKVTQSSRYLVKRTGEKVFLECVQDMDHENMFWYRQDPGLGLRLIYFSYDVKMKEKGDIPEGYSVSREKKERFSLILESASTNQTSMYLCASSTPGEGWNQPQHFGDGTRLSIL.

The V gene is TRBV28, the J gene TRBJ1-1; 10 bases map to TRBD1. CDR3 length: 16 amino acids. Germline V CDR1 and CDR2: MDHEN, SYDVKM. The junction had 6 bases not matched to a gene; V was cut back by 4 bases and J by 1 base. The CDR3 is CASSWRTGGSNTEAFF. The CDR3 DNA reads TGTGCCAGCAGTTGGCGGACAGGGGGGTCGAACACTGAAGCTTTCTTT.

The chain couples TRBV6-5 to TRBJ2-1; D is undetermined. Trimming stripped 7 bases from V and 4 bases from J, with 17 bases between. Germline CDR1 MNHEY, CDR2 SVGAGI. The CDR3 has 15 amino acids. In DNA, the CDR3 is TGTGCCAGCACCTCAACCTCTATCGGTTACAATGAGCAGTTCTTC. Amino acids: CASTSTSIGYNEQFF.

The chain couples TRBV30 to TRBJ1-1; 7 positions match TRBD1. The V gene's germline CDR1 is GTSNPN and CDR2 SVGIG (reference sequence). There are 17 residues in the CDR3. Trimming cost V 1 base and J 0 bases; bases outside gene matches: 11. CDR3 sequence reads: CAWSGKTGTPMNTEAFF. CDR3 sequence (DNA): TGTGCCTGGAGTGGGAAGACAGGGACCCCCATGAACACTGAAGCTTTCTTT.

The genes are TRBV3-1 (or the pseudogene TRBV3-2) and TRBJ1-1; the match to TRBD1 covers 7 bases. This CDR3 is built from 13 residues. The junction had 2 bases not matched to a gene; V was cut back by 2 bases and J by 5 bases. Germline V gene data show CDR1 as LGHDT and CDR2 as YNNKEL (reference sequence). CDR3 loop: CASSQQGVTEAFF. CDR3 nucleotides: TGTGCCAGCAGCCAACAGGGGGTGACTGAAGCTTTCTTT.

The rearrangement links TRBV24-1 to TRBJ2-3, with a weak D call TRBD2 (5 bases). CDR1 and CDR2 (germline): KGHDR, SFDVKD. The germline V and J ends were trimmed by 12 bases and 4 bases, with 16 bases remaining between them. The CDR3 sequence is 13 residues long. CDR3 protein: CASPGYKPDTQYF. Written as DNA, the CDR3 is TGTGCCTCCCCGGGGTATAAGCCAGATACGCAGTATTTT.

This chain links TRBV4-2 with TRBJ1-1, with unresolved D. In germline, CDR1 is LGHNA, CDR2 YNFKEQ. The CDR3 consists of 15 residues. Trimming removed 2 bases at V and 2 bases at J, with 12 bases between. CDR3 amino acids: CASSQIATGNTEAFF. CDR3 coding DNA: TGTGCCAGCAGCCAAATTGCAACGGGTAACACTGAAGCTTTCTTT.

This clone was recorded a few times. This chain links TRBV3-1 (or the pseudogene TRBV3-2) with TRBJ2-7; possibly TRBD2 for D (6 bases). Germline V lookup: CDR1 LGHDT, CDR2 YNNKEL (reference sequence). This CDR3 region has 13 residues. V dropped 4 bases and J dropped 13 bases, with 20 bases sitting between them. CDR3 in amino acids: CASSPFRGSGYYF. DNA of the CDR3: TGTGCCAGCAGCCCATTTCGGGGGTCCGGGTACTACTTC.

V and J are TRBV3-1 (or the pseudogene TRBV3-2) and TRBJ2-3, with a possible D match to TRBD2 (5 bases). The germline V gene has CDR1 LGHDT and CDR2 YNNKEL (reference sequence). This CDR3 has 14 residues. V lost 2 bases to trimming and J lost 4 bases, with 10 bases between them. The CDR3 DNA reads TGTGCCAGCAGCCAATATGAGAGGGCAGATACGCAGTATTTT. Its translation is CASSQYERADTQYF.

This clone was counted only a few times. This chain joins TRBV5-1 and TRBJ2-7, with 8 positions matching TRBD1. This CDR3 region has 16 residues. From germline, CDR1 is SGHRS and CDR2 YFSETQ. V lost 3 bases and J lost 4; bases outside the gene matches: 12. This chain's CDR3 is CASSSAGTGKSYEQYF. The CDR3 coding sequence is TGCGCCAGCAGCTCAGCCGGGACAGGCAAGTCATACGAGCAGTACTTC.

The genes are TRBV7-9 and TRBJ2-3; D unclear. V lost 5 bases, J lost 5 bases, and 23 bases lay in between. Germline V CDR1 and CDR2: SEHNR, FQNEAQ (reference sequence). The CDR3 covers 17 residues. The CDR3 DNA follows: TGTGCCAGCAGCCGGAAAAACACCGTCCGTTCCAAAGATACGCAGTATTTT. Its protein is CASSRKNTVRSKDTQYF.

The gene calls are TRBV2 and TRBJ2-7, with D uncertain. The CDR3 is 14 amino acids. V was shortened by 3 bases and J by 2 bases, with 11 bases between the two germline ends. CDR1 is SNHLY and CDR2 is FYNNEI in the germline V gene. CDR3 region: CASSDLLTTYEQYF. As DNA, the CDR3 is TGTGCCAGCAGTGATCTACTTACCACCTACGAGCAGTACTTC.

This rearrangement joins TRBV6-5 to TRBJ2-7, with TRBD2 matching over 10 bases. V dropped 10 bases and J dropped 2; count of bases not matched to a gene: 8. CDR3 length equals 14 residues. Per the germline V gene, CDR1 is MNHEY and CDR2 is SVGAGI. The CDR3 protein is CATILAGRTYEQYF. CDR3 nucleotide sequence: TGTGCCACCATACTAGCGGGACGAACCTACGAGCAGTACTTC.

The chain joins TRBV7-2 to TRBJ1-4; D is ambiguous. The CDR3 contains 15 residues. Trimming took 6 bases from V and 5 from J, leaving 16 bases between them. The germline V gene encodes CDR1 SGHTA and CDR2 FQGNSA. The CDR3: CASSFATAGNEKLFF. CDR3 nucleotide sequence: TGTGCCAGCAGTTTCGCGACGGCCGGGAATGAAAAACTGTTTTTT.

V is TRBV11-2 and J is TRBJ2-3; D is unclear. Trimming left V 1 base short and J 2 bases short, with 10 bases between. CDR1 is SGHAT and CDR2 is FQNNGV in the germline V gene. The CDR3 sequence is 15 residues long. CDR3 in amino acids: CASSLVFGPTDTQYF. In DNA form, the CDR3 reads TGTGCCAGCAGCTTAGTTTTTGGCCCCACAGATACGCAGTATTTT.

The chain uses TRBV7-9 and TRBJ2-1, with 9 bases identical to TRBD1. This CDR3 region has 14 residues. The germline gives CDR1 SEHNR, CDR2 FQNEAQ (reference sequence). J lost 7 bases, V lost 6 bases, and 7 bases had no gene match. CDR3 loop: CASRPGTGLNEQFF. CDR3 coding DNA: TGTGCCAGCAGACCTGGGACAGGGTTGAATGAGCAGTTCTTC.

CDR3 sequence reads: CASSLSWTAGELFF. CDR3 sequence (DNA): TGTGCCAGCAGCTTAAGCTGGACCGCCGGGGAGCTGTTTTTT. The chain has TRBV5-4 and TRBJ2-2; no definite D call. Trimming pared 2 bases from V and 6 bases from J, leaving 11 bases between. CDR1 and CDR2 (germline): SGHNT, YYREEE (reference sequence). This CDR3 is built from 14 residues.

This rearrangement joins TRBV7-3 to TRBJ2-1, with D possibly TRBD2 on 6 matching bases. Germline V gene sequence: CDR1 SGHTA, CDR2 FQGTGA. Between the trimmed V and J ends, which lost 5 bases and 6 bases, there was a span of 11 bases. CDR3 length equals 13 residues. DNA for the CDR3: TGTGCCAGCAGCCCGGGACTCCCCAATGAGCAGTTCTTC. It specifies CASSPGLPNEQFF.